Given below is one T cell receptor (beta chain) in context. Its antigen is still unknown. Germline-derived CDR1 and CDR2 are SGHNT and YYREEE (reference sequence). Trimming cost V 2 bases and J 1 base, with 12 bases left between them. The CDR3 totals 15 residues. The source of the sample is a study of T cells in localized non-small cell lung cancer. The study, taken as a whole, reports: Heterogeneity remains possible, as sequencing covered one tumor region only.

Method: immunoSEQ multiplex PCR; TCRdb's copy keeps in-frame clones and lacks some. The data show 25,000 to 30,000 clones, approximately 85% seen once. The receptor was isolated from a woman aged 40-69 years with stage I lung adenocarcinoma. V and J are TRBV5-4 and TRBJ2-5; D could derive from TRBD1 or TRBD2 (5 bases each). Specimen: peripheral blood, collected before any cancer treatment. The chain's CDR3 is CASSFRSGGQETQYF. The CDR3, as DNA: TGTGCCAGCAGCTTTAGATCTGGGGGCCAAGAGACCCAGTACTTC.